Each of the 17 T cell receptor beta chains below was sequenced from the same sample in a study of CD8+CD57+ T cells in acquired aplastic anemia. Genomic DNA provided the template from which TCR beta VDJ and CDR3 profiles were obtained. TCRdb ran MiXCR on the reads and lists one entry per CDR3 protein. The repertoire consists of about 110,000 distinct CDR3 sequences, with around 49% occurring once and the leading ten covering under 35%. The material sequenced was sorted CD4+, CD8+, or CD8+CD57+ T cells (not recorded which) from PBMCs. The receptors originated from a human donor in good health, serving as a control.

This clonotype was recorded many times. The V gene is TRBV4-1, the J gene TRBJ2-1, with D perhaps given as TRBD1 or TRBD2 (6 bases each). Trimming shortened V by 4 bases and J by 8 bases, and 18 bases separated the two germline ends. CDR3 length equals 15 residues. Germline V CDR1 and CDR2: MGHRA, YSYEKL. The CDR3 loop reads CASSPSGKGGDEQFF. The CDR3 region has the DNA TGCGCCAGCAGCCCGTCCGGGAAGGGGGGAGATGAGCAGTTCTTC.

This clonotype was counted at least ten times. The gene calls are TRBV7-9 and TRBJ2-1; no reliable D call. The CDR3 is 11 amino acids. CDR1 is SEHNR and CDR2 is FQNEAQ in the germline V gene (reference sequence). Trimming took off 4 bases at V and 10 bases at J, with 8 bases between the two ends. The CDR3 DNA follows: TGTGCCAGCAGCTCTGACTTGGAGCAGTTCTTC. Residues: CASSSDLEQFF.

CDR3 nucleotide sequence: TGTGCCAGCAGACCTACTAGCGGGGGTAATGAGCAGTTCTTC. It is translated as CASRPTSGGNEQFF. V gene TRBV2 combines with J gene TRBJ2-1; 11 bases fit TRBD2. The CDR3 contains 14 residues. With 6 bases clipped from V and 7 bases from J, the junction kept 5 bases outside the gene matches. Looked up from germline, CDR1 is SNHLY and CDR2 is FYNNEI.

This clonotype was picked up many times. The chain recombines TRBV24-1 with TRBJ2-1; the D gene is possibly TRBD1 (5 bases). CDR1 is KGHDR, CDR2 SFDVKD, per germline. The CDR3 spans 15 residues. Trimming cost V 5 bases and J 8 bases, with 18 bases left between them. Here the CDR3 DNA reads TGTGCCACCAGTGCCTCCCAGGGCCCCTGGGATGAGCAGTTCTTC. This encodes CATSASQGPWDEQFF.

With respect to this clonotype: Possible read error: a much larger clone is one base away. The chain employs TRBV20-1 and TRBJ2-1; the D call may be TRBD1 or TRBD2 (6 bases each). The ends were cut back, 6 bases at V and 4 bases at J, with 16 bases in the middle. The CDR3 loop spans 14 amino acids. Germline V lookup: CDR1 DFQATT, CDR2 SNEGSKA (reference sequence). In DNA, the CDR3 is TGCAGTGCCCAGAGGGGGGCCCCGTACAATGAGCAGTTCTTC. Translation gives CSAQRGAPYNEQFF.

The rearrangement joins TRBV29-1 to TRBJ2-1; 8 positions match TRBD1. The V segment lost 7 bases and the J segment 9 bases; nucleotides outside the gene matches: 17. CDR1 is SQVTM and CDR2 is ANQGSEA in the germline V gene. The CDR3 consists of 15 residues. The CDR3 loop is CSANPTGVDLGEQFF. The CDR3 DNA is TGCAGCGCAAACCCGACAGGGGTCGATCTCGGTGAGCAGTTCTTC.

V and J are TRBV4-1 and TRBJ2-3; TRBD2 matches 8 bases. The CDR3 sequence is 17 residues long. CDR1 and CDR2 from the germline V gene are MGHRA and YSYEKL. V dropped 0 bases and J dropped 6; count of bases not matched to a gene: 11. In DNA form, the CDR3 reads TGCGCCAGCAGCCAAGATAGACCCGGGGGGGGCTGGGATACGCAGTATTTT. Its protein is CASSQDRPGGGWDTQYF.

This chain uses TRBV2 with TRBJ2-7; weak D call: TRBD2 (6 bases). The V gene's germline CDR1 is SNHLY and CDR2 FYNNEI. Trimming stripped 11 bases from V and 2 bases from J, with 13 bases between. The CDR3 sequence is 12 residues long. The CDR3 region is CASRRTTYEQYF. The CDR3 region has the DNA TGTGCCTCCCGGAGGACTACCTACGAGCAGTACTTC.

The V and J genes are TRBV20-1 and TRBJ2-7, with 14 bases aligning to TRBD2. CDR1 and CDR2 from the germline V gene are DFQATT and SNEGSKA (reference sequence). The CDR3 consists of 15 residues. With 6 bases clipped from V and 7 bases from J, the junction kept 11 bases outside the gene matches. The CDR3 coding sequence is TGCAGTGCAGACTCGGGACTAGCGGGAGCGAGGGAGCAGTACTTC. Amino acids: CSADSGLAGAREQYF.

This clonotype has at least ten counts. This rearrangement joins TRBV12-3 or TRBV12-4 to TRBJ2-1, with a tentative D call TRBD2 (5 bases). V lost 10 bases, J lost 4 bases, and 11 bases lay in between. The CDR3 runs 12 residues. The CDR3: CATTGEYNEQFF. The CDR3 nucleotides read TGTGCCACCACCGGGGAGTACAATGAGCAGTTCTTC.

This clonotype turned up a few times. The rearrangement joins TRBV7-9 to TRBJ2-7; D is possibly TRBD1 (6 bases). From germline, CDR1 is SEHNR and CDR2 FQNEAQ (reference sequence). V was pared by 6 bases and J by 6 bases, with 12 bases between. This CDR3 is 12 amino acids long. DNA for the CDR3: TGTGCCAGCAGTCGAACAGGGCGCGAGCAGTACGTC. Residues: CASSRTGREQYV.

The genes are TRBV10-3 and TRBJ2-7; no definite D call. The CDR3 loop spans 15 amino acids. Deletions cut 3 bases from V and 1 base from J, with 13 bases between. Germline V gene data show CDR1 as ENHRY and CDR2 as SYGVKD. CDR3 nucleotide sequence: TGTGCCATCAGTGAAGAACCCACCTATTCCTACGAGCAGTACTTC. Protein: CAISEEPTYSYEQYF.

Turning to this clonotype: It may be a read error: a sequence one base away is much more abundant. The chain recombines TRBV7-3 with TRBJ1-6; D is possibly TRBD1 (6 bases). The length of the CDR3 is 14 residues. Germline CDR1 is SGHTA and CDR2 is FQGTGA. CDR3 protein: CASSPRGNNSPPHF. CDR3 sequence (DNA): TGTGCCAGCAGCCCCAGGGGAAATAATTCACCCCCCCACTTT.

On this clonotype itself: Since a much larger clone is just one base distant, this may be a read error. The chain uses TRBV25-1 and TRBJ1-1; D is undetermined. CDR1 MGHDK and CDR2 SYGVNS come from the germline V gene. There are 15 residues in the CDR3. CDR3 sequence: CASSEIELQNTEALF. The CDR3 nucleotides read TGTGCCAGCAGTGAAATCGAGTTACAGAACACTGAAGCTCTCTTT.

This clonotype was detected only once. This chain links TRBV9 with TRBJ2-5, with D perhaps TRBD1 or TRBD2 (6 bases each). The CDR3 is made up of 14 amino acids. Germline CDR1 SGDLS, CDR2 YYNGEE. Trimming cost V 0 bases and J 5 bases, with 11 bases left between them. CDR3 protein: CASSVGGALETQYF. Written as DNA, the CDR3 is TGTGCCAGCAGCGTAGGGGGGGCCTTGGAGACCCAGTACTTC.

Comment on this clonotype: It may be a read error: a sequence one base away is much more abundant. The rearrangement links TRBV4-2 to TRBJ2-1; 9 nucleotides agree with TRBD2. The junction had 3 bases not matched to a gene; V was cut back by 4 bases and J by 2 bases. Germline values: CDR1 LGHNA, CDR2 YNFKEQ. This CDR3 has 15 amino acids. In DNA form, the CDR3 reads TGTGCCAGCAGCCCTGGCGGGAGGGCCTACAATGAGCAGTTCTTC. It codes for CASSPGGRAYNEQFF.

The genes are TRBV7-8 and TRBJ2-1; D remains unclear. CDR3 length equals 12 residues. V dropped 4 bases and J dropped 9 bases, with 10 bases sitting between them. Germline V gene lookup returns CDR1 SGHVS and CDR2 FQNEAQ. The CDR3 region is CASSYGPGEQFF. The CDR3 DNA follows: TGTGCCAGCAGCTACGGACCGGGTGAGCAGTTCTTC.